This T cell receptor beta chain emerged from a study of cytomegalovirus exposure and HLA in healthy donors. General observations from the study: Researchers catalogued 164 TCR beta chains as cytomegalovirus-associated. Earlier findings revealed that most TCR beta V segments proved productive either about 87% or about 30% of the time. It was reported that the classifier diagnosed cytomegalovirus status with high specificity and sensitivity in both the original and validation cohorts. The authors judged a highly shared variant cluster likely a sequencing artifact.

Amplification used 60 Vbeta primers and 13 Jbeta primers. TCRdb's copy holds only in-frame clones and misses some; the assay was immunoSEQ multiplex PCR. The sample contains fewer than 200,000 clones, about 63% of which appear only once. About this clone: Its antigen is not identified.

Germline values: CDR1 KGHSH, CDR2 LQKENI. V lost 2 bases, J lost 7 bases, and 12 bases lay in between. This CDR3 spans 14 amino acids. The chain uses TRBV18 and TRBJ1-5, with D possibly TRBD1 on 5 matching bases. The receptor comes from a woman between 35 and 50 years old in good health and CMV-seropositive. The sequenced sample was PBMCs. The CDR3 DNA reads as TGTGCCAGCTCACCAGGGTTTGGGGCCCAGCCCCAGCATTTT. Amino acid sequence: CASSPGFGAQPQHF.